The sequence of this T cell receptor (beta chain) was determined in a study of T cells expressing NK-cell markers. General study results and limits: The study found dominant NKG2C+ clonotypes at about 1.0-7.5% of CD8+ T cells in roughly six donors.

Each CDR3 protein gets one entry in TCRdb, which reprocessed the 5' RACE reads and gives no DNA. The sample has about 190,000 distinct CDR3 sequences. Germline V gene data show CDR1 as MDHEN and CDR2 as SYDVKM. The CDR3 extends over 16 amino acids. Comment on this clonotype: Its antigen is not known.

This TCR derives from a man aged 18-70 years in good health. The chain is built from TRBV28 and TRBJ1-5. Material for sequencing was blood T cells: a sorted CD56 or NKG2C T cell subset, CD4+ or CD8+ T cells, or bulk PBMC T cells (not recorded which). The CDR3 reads CASSLNGLGSNQPQHF. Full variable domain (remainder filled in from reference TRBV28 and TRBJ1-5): DVKVTQSSRYLVKRTGEKVFLECVQDMDHENMFWYRQDPGLGLRLIYFSYDVKMKEKGDIPEGYSVSREKKERFSLILESASTNQTSMYLCASSLNGLGSNQPQHFGDGTRLSIL.